Given below is one TCR beta chain in context. Its antigen is unidentified. V was cut by 7 bases and J by 7 bases, with 22 bases left in between. Germline values: CDR1 SQVTM, CDR2 ANQGSEA. The CDR3 has 14 amino acids. This sample stems from a study of T cell responses to AZD1222 COVID-19 vaccine. Whole-study results and caveats: Distributed over spike, vaccine-associated CD4 TCRs predominated at 160-218 and 743-854. The sample set comprised mostly white British donors with more females, and clonal diversity was possibly underestimated.

Profiling relied on immunoSEQ multiplex PCR, and the TCRdb table lists in-frame clones only, not all of them. The sample consists of about 180,000 clones, more than 80% of them appearing once. J is TRBJ2-5 and V is TRBV29-1, with D possibly TRBD1 on 6 matching bases. Sequenced material: peripheral blood, taken on day 0 of AZD1222 vaccination. The receptor comes from an adult in good health. CDR3 nucleotides: TGCAGCGCTCCTCCCAGTGGGGGCGATGTGACCCAGTACTTC. As protein: CSAPPSGGDVTQYF.